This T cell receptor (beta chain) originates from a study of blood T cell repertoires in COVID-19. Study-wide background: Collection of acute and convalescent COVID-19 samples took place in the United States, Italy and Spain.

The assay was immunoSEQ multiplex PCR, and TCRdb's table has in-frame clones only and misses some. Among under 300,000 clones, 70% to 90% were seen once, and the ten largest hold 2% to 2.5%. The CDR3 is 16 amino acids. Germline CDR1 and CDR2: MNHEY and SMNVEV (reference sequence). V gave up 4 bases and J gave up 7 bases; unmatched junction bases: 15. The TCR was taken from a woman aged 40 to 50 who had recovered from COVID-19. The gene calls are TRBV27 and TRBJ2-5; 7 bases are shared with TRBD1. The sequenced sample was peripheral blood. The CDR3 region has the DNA TGTGCCAGCAGTTCCCAGAGTAGTAGGGCAGGGGGGACCCAGTACTTC. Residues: CASSSQSSRAGGTQYF.